Presented here are 4 T cell receptor beta chains from one specimen sequenced in a study of blood T cell repertoires in COVID-19. Repertoires were generated with immunoSEQ multiplex PCR, while TCRdb's copy carries only in-frame clones and drops some. The sample has about 120,000 clones, 70% to 85% seen once. Source material: peripheral blood. These receptors all come from a woman between 70 and 85 years old with acute or convalescent COVID-19.

This clone turned up a few times. This rearrangement joins TRBV4-3 to TRBJ1-1, with D hard to call. This CDR3 is 15 amino acids long. Germline lookup yields CDR1 LGHNA and CDR2 YSLEER. The V end lost 0 bases, the J end lost 4 bases, and 12 bases lay between the germline ends. CDR3: CASSQDRVLGTEAFF. CDR3 coding DNA: TGCGCCAGCAGCCAAGATCGGGTTTTGGGCACTGAAGCTTTCTTT.

The V and J genes are TRBV6-5 and TRBJ2-7; TRBD1 agrees at 9 bases. Trimming at V came to 6 bases and at J to 0 bases, leaving 3 bases not matched to a gene. Germline CDR1 and CDR2: MNHEY and SVGAGI. This CDR3 region has 14 residues. CDR3 nucleotides: TGTGCCAGCAGGGACAGGGGACTCTCCTACGAGCAGTACTTC. It yields the protein CASRDRGLSYEQYF.

This chain connects TRBV2 to TRBJ2-2; 10 bases match TRBD2. This CDR3 is built from 14 residues. CDR1 and CDR2 from the germline V gene are SNHLY and FYNNEI. V gave up 7 bases and J gave up 6 bases; unmatched junction bases: 5. CDR3 residues: CASTGTSASGELFF. The CDR3 nucleotides are TGTGCCAGCACCGGGACTAGCGCGTCCGGGGAGCTGTTTTTT.

This chain joins TRBV6-1 and TRBJ1-1; D is perhaps TRBD1 (5 bases). Trimming took 0 bases from V and 3 from J, leaving 8 bases between them. The length of the CDR3 is 14 residues. CDR1 and CDR2 from the germline V gene are MNHNS and SASEGT. The DNA for the CDR3 is TGTGCCAGCAGTGAAGCCGGGGGGGACACTGAAGCTTTCTTT. Translated, it gives CASSEAGGDTEAFF.